This passage covers 29 T cell receptor beta chains from one sample sequenced in a study of T cells in Graves' hyperthyroidism and ophthalmopathy. Amplified regions were TCR beta CDR3 sequences from RNA transcripts. The HTBI primer set was used in a first-round RT-PCR of the TCR CDR3. Each CDR3 protein gets one entry after TCRdb re-called the multiplex PCR reads with MiXCR. This table holds hundreds of thousands of distinct CDR3 sequences, about 13% found once. Sequences were obtained from blood. Receptors were obtained from a young woman with Graves' hyperthyroidism.

This clonotype was counted ten times or more. The chain carries TRBV3-1 and TRBJ2-5; 8 bases align to TRBD2. Germline-derived CDR1 and CDR2 are LGHDT and YNNKEL (reference sequence). The CDR3 runs to 16 residues. V was pared by 0 bases and J by 6 bases, with 9 bases of the junction left unmatched. DNA of the CDR3: TGTGCCAGCAGCCAAGATTGGGCGGGGGGACTGAAGACCCAGTACTTC. Protein sequence: CASSQDWAGGLKTQYF.

This clonotype was seen at least ten times. The chain recombines TRBV30 with TRBJ2-7; TRBD2 matches at 7 bases. With V trimmed by 1 base and J by 7 bases, 13 bases remained unmatched. Germline CDR1 is GTSNPN and CDR2 is SVGIG (reference sequence). The CDR3 spans 15 residues. The CDR3: CAWSGVAGTNWEQYF. CDR3 sequence (DNA): TGTGCCTGGAGTGGGGTAGCGGGCACAAACTGGGAGCAGTACTTC.

V gene TRBV9 combines with J gene TRBJ1-3; D call uncertain. The CDR3 contains 13 residues. Germline V gives CDR1 SGDLS, CDR2 YYNGEE. CDR3 coding DNA: TGTGGGAATGAGGCCCACTCTGGAAACACCATATATTTT. It codes for CGNEAHSGNTIYF.

This clonotype was counted many times. The J gene is TRBJ1-5, the V gene TRBV28; 10 bases map to TRBD1. Germline V gene data show CDR1 as MDHEN and CDR2 as SYDVKM. V dropped 4 bases and J dropped 1; count of bases not matched to a gene: 1. CDR3 length equals 15 residues. The CDR3 nucleotides read TGTGCCAGCAGTTCGGACAGGGGGAGCAATCAGCCCCAGCATTTT. Encoded protein: CASSSDRGSNQPQHF.

This clonotype was picked up many times. This chain connects TRBV5-5 to TRBJ1-4; the match to TRBD1 covers 7 bases. This CDR3 region has 15 residues. The junction had 9 bases not matched to a gene; V was cut back by 3 bases and J by 7 bases. Looked up from germline, CDR1 is SGHKS and CDR2 is YYEKEE (reference sequence). CDR3 in DNA: TGTGCCAGCAGCTCGTTGACAGGGTATTCTGAAAAACTGTTTTTT. It specifies CASSSLTGYSEKLFF.

This clonotype was seen only a few times. The gene calls are TRBV29-1 and TRBJ1-2, with a possible D match to TRBD1 (5 bases). Trimming took 6 bases from V and 5 from J, leaving 13 bases between them. Germline values: CDR1 SQVTM, CDR2 ANQGSEA. The CDR3 is made up of 12 amino acids. The CDR3: CSVWDFPYGYTF. CDR3 DNA sequence: TGCAGCGTCTGGGACTTCCCTTATGGCTACACCTTC. The full variable domain, in which reference TRBV29-1 and TRBJ1-2 provide the parts outside the CDR3, is SAVISQKPSRDICQRGTSLTIQCQVDSQVTMMFWYRQQPGQSLTLIATANQGSEATYESGFVIDKFPISRPNLTFSTLTVSNMSPEDSSIYLCSVWDFPYGYTFGSGTRLTVV.

There are many counts of this clonotype. This sequence joins TRBV30 and TRBJ1-1, with D tentatively TRBD1 (5 bases). The CDR3 consists of 13 residues. From germline, CDR1 is GTSNPN and CDR2 SVGIG (reference sequence). With 0 bases removed from V and 8 bases from J, the gap between germline ends came to 13 bases. The CDR3 region has the DNA TGTGCCTGGAGTGTACTTGCCAGGACAGAAGCTTTCTTT. Its translation is CAWSVLARTEAFF.

The table lists this clonotype with many counts. The chain joins TRBV25-1 to TRBJ2-7, with D possibly being TRBD1 or TRBD2 (5 bases each). The CDR3 is 15 amino acids. Trimming took 1 base from V and 4 from J, leaving 14 bases between them. Germline CDR1 MGHDK, CDR2 SYGVNS. This CDR3 is CASSESGGVRYEQYF. CDR3 coding DNA: TGTGCCAGCAGTGAATCTGGGGGAGTAAGGTACGAGCAGTACTTC.

At least ten counts were recorded for this clonotype. The chain combines TRBV18 with TRBJ1-6; possible D gene TRBD1, 6 bases. The V end was cut by 2 bases, the J end by 8 bases, with 10 bases between. CDR1 is KGHSH and CDR2 is LQKENI in the germline V gene. This CDR3 comprises 14 residues. Here the CDR3 reads CASSPTGRDSPLHF. CDR3 nucleotides: TGTGCCAGCTCACCAACAGGGCGTGATTCACCCCTCCACTTT.

The CDR3 DNA is TGTGCCAGCAGTTACGTAGGACAGGGGGCCTCGGGGGAAAAACTGTTTTTT. Its protein is CASSYVGQGASGEKLFF. The V gene is TRBV6-2 or TRBV6-3, the J gene TRBJ1-4, with 11 bases identical to TRBD1. Germline trimming cut 2 bases from V and 8 bases from J; bases unmatched to any gene: 10. CDR1 MNHEY and CDR2 SVGEGT come from the germline V gene. This CDR3 comprises 17 residues.

This clonotype was picked up many times. The rearrangement joins TRBV18 to TRBJ1-6; 11 bases are shared with TRBD1. CDR1 KGHSH and CDR2 LQKENI come from the germline V gene. The CDR3 is 17 amino acids. Trimming cost V 1 base and J 6 bases; bases outside gene matches: 5. In DNA, the CDR3 is TGTGCCAGCTCACCACGCGGACAGGGGGCGAGTAATTCACCCCTCCACTTT. It encodes CASSPRGQGASNSPLHF. Drawing the rest from reference TRBV18 and TRBJ1-6, the complete variable domain is NAGVMQNPRHLVRRRGQEARLRCSPMKGHSHVYWYRQLPEEGLKFMVYLQKENIIDESGMPKERFSAEFPKEGPSILRIQQVVRGDSAAYFCASSPRGQGASNSPLHFGNGTRLTVT.

Ten or more counts support this clonotype. J is TRBJ2-3 and V is TRBV12-3 or TRBV12-4, with no clear D. Trimming removed 7 bases at V and 4 bases at J, with 12 bases between. This CDR3 region has 13 residues. In DNA, the CDR3 is TGTGCCAGCACCGATATCATTCCAGATACGCAGTATTTT. Translated: CASTDIIPDTQYF.

Many counts were recorded for this clonotype. CDR3 sequence: CASSPQLGESSYNEQFF. Written as DNA, the CDR3 is TGTGCCAGCAGTCCGCAACTAGGGGAAAGCTCCTACAATGAGCAGTTCTTC. The chain has TRBV12-3 or TRBV12-4 and TRBJ2-1; either TRBD1 or TRBD2 may supply D (5 bases each). Trimming stripped 5 bases from V and 0 bases from J, with 17 bases between. CDR3 length: 17 residues.

This clonotype was counted many times. The CDR3 nucleotides are TGTGCCAGCAGCCAAGAACAAGGGGGGGCCCCAGATACGCAGTATTTT. Translated: CASSQEQGGAPDTQYF. The chain couples TRBV3-1 to TRBJ2-3, with D possibly being TRBD2 (7 bases). With 0 bases removed from V and 4 bases from J, the gap between germline ends came to 14 bases. From germline, CDR1 is LGHDT and CDR2 YNNKEL (reference sequence). The CDR3 length is 16 residues.

This clonotype was detected many times. The gene calls are TRBV10-3 and TRBJ2-7, with D possibly being TRBD2 (5 bases). The CDR3 sequence is 14 residues long. V was clipped by 4 bases and J by 1 base, with 11 bases between them. The germline V gene has CDR1 ENHRY and CDR2 SYGVKD. The CDR3 loop is CAISAGGGSYEQYF. CDR3 nucleotide sequence: TGTGCCATCAGTGCAGGAGGAGGTTCCTACGAGCAGTACTTC.

This clonotype has at least ten counts. The chain uses TRBV6-1 and TRBJ2-7, with 9 bases matching TRBD1. The germline V gene encodes CDR1 MNHNS and CDR2 SASEGT. The junction had 7 bases not matched to a gene; V was cut back by 8 bases and J by 2 bases. CDR3 length equals 14 residues. CDR3: CASVTDRGPYEQYF. For the CDR3, the DNA is TGTGCCAGCGTAACGGACAGGGGCCCCTACGAGCAGTACTTC.

This clonotype was seen ten or more times. V usage is TRBV20-1 and J usage is TRBJ2-5; TRBD1 might be the D (6 bases). Looked up from germline, CDR1 is DFQATT and CDR2 is SNEGSKA (reference sequence). This CDR3 comprises 14 residues. With 6 bases removed from V and 4 bases from J, the gap between germline ends came to 18 bases. The CDR3 reads CSAPLPVGGETQYF. DNA for the CDR3: TGCAGTGCCCCCCTCCCCGTAGGGGGAGAGACCCAGTACTTC.

This clonotype was seen ten or more times. V is TRBV12-3 or TRBV12-4 and J is TRBJ2-2, with TRBD2 identical over 15 bases. CDR3 size: 20 residues. The trim removed 5 bases at V and 8 bases at J, leaving 18 bases unmatched. The chain's CDR3 is CASSRGLAGGKESSWGELFF. CDR3 DNA sequence: TGTGCCAGCAGTCGCGGACTAGCGGGAGGGAAAGAGTCAAGTTGGGGGGAGCTGTTTTTT.

In this sample, this clonotype turned up many times. This chain links TRBV6-5 with TRBJ2-1, with 11 bases lining up with TRBD2. In germline, CDR1 is MNHEY, CDR2 SVGAGI. CDR3 length equals 15 residues. Trimming cost V 2 bases and J 8 bases; bases outside gene matches: 5. The DNA for the CDR3 is TGTGCCAGCAGTTACCGCCGGACTAGCGGGCATGAGCAGTTCTTC. Translating gives CASSYRRTSGHEQFF.

At least ten counts were recorded for this clonotype. The chain is built from TRBV20-1 and TRBJ1-5, with a possible D match to TRBD1 (6 bases). Germline loops: CDR1 DFQATT, CDR2 SNEGSKA (reference sequence). The CDR3 consists of 14 residues. V lost 3 bases and J 0 bases, leaving 9 bases between the germline ends. The DNA of the CDR3 is TGCAGTGCTAGGTGGACAGATAGCAATCAGCCCCAGCATTTT. It codes for CSARWTDSNQPQHF.

At least ten counts were recorded for this clonotype. This chain joins TRBV15 and TRBJ1-4; weak D call: TRBD1 (6 bases). This CDR3 has 15 amino acids. V was pared by 0 bases and J by 8 bases, with 13 bases between. The germline CDR1 and CDR2 sequences are LNHNV and YYDKDF (reference sequence). This CDR3 reads CATSRDGAGEEKLFF. DNA of the CDR3: TGTGCCACCAGCAGAGATGGAGCAGGGGAAGAAAAACTGTTTTTT.

To note about this clonotype: A much larger clone is a single base away; this may be a read error. The CDR3 carries no conserved terminal phenylalanine or tryptophan, so it likely arises from a read error. The genes are TRBV29-1 and TRBJ1-5; D unresolved. CDR1 is SQVTM, CDR2 ANQGSEA, per germline. The CDR3 is 13 amino acids. Between the trimmed V and J ends, which lost 3 bases and 4 bases, there was a span of 10 bases. Written as DNA, the CDR3 is TGCAGCGTTGAGTTGGTCCCTAATCAGCCCCAGCATCTT. This encodes CSVELVPNQPQHL.

The V gene is TRBV2, the J gene TRBJ2-1; D gene unclear. CDR1 and CDR2 (germline): SNHLY, FYNNEI. This CDR3 region has 17 residues. Deletions cut 7 bases from V and 5 bases from J, with 24 bases between. CDR3 sequence reads: CASKLSRGLAVHNEQFF. CDR3 nucleotide sequence: TGTGCCAGCAAACTATCCCGTGGGCTTGCGGTTCACAATGAGCAGTTCTTC.

This clonotype showed up many times. The CDR3 nucleotides read TGTGCTAGTGGTTTTGGCGGACTAGCGGACCTATACGAGCAGTACTTC. This codes for CASGFGGLADLYEQYF. V and J are TRBV12-5 and TRBJ2-7, with TRBD2 matching 10 bases. The V gene's germline CDR1 is LGHNT and CDR2 FRNRAP. This CDR3 is 16 amino acids long. J lost 4 bases, V lost 3 bases, and 9 bases had no gene match.

This clonotype was counted between two and nine times. V is TRBV20-1 and J is TRBJ1-5; possibly TRBD1 for D (6 bases). The germline V and J ends were trimmed by 5 bases and 2 bases, with 16 bases remaining between them. The CDR3 sequence is 15 residues long. Germline lookup yields CDR1 DFQATT and CDR2 SNEGSKA (reference sequence). The CDR3 DNA sequence: TGCAGTGCTGGGCACACAGGGTCGGGCAATCAGCCCCAGCATTTT. It yields the protein CSAGHTGSGNQPQHF.

Ten or more counts support this clonotype. The CDR3 is CASSPEGGAYEQYF. The CDR3 nucleotides read TGTGCCAGCAGTCCGGAGGGAGGAGCCTACGAGCAGTACTTC. V and J are TRBV7-9 and TRBJ2-7, with D possibly TRBD2 on 6 matching bases. V shed 6 bases and J shed 2 bases, with 14 bases lying between them. CDR1 and CDR2 (germline): SEHNR, FQNEAQ (reference sequence). The CDR3 has 14 amino acids.

V usage is TRBV19 and J usage is TRBJ1-2, with a weak D call TRBD1 (6 bases). Trimming removed 6 bases from V and 2 bases from J, with 10 bases in between. Germline V gene sequence: CDR1 LNHDA, CDR2 SQIVND (reference sequence). The CDR3 extends over 13 amino acids. The DNA of the CDR3 is TGTGCCAGTAGGAGAGGACAGAACTATGGCTACACCTTC. It translates to CASRRGQNYGYTF.

This clonotype was observed many times. The V call is TRBV28, the J call TRBJ2-1, with 11 bases identical to TRBD2. CDR1 and CDR2 from the germline V gene are MDHEN and SYDVKM. This CDR3 spans 16 amino acids. After removal of 5 bases from V and 3 bases from J, the junction contained 6 bases not matched to a gene. For the CDR3, the DNA is TGTGCCAGCAGTAGGCACCTAGCGGGAGGCTACAATGAGCAGTTCTTC. Amino acids: CASSRHLAGGYNEQFF.

At least ten counts were recorded for this clonotype. The chain uses TRBV7-2 and TRBJ2-7; D remains unclear. The germline gives CDR1 SGHTA, CDR2 FQGNSA. Trimming left V 3 bases short and J 3 bases short, with 9 bases between. The CDR3 contains 13 residues. In DNA form, the CDR3 reads TGTGCCAGCAGCTTCACCGAGAGCTACGAGCAGTACTTC. This encodes CASSFTESYEQYF.